This T cell receptor beta chain originates from a study of beta chain features in type 1 diabetes. Sorting that relied on CD45RO/CCR7/CD25/CD127/CD95/CD27 yielded CD4+ naive, central memory, regulatory and stem cell-like memory cells. Overall study findings and caveats: With patients and controls alike, PCR might favor shorter templates to an equal degree. Moderate yet significant TCRB CDR3 shortening was seen in Type 1 diabetes patients in all four CD4+ subsets.

Reverse transcribing all isolated RNA meant expressed TCRB transcripts were sequenced. Clones were sequenced by immunoSEQ multiplex PCR, and TCRdb holds only the in-frame ones, with some missing. The sample lists about 170,000 clones, roughly 7.1% seen once, with approximately 0.93% in the top ten. A remark on this clone: Antigen: not known.

The TCR originated in a woman in her thirties or forties with type 1 diabetes. The source material was central memory CD4+ T cells from blood.

CDR3 DNA: TGCAGCGTTGGGGGCCTAGGCCAGCCCTACACCTTC. Translated, it gives CSVGGLGQPYTF. The chain links TRBV29-1 to TRBJ1-2, with D perhaps matching TRBD1 (5 bases). Looked up from germline, CDR1 is SQVTM and CDR2 is ANQGSEA. The CDR3 has 12 residues. The V gene lost 4 bases and the J gene lost 10 bases, with 16 bases spanning the gap.